This TCR beta chain was sequenced for a study of cytomegalovirus exposure and HLA in healthy donors. Study-wide results and limits: Many donors carried some public TCRs, although rarity characterized most TCR sequences. Investigators reported under 200 TCR beta chains as tied to cytomegalovirus.

As to this clone: Its antigen is unknown.

The PCR was carried out with 60 Vbeta primers and 13 Jbeta primers. Sequencing used immunoSEQ multiplex PCR; TCRdb keeps in-frame clones, though not all of them. The sample gives about 110,000 clones, 70% to 80% of which show up once; almost 3% is in the top ten. V was cut by 4 bases and J by 1 base, with 10 bases left in between. In germline, CDR1 is MGHRA, CDR2 YSYEKL. The CDR3 covers 14 residues. Material: PBMCs. The source is a woman in her late teens or twenties in good health and CMV-seropositive. This chain links TRBV4-1 with TRBJ1-2, with no clear D. This chain's CDR3 is CASSPTEFNYGYTF. Written as DNA, the CDR3 is TGCGCCAGCAGCCCAACAGAATTTAACTATGGCTACACCTTC.